In this sample, the clone carrying this TCR beta chain turned up many times. Its antigen is still unknown. Amplification of TCR beta CDR3 regions was performed using RNA transcripts as template. First-round RT-PCR targeting the TCR CDR3 was performed with the HTBI primer set. TCRdb reprocessed the multiplex PCR reads via MiXCR and lists one record per CDR3 protein. The data show some 620,000 distinct CDR3 sequences, around 15% seen once. This sample was taken from a study of T cells in Graves' hyperthyroidism and ophthalmopathy. Study-level findings and limits: Ophthalmopathy, as predicted by the model, came a median roughly 6.8 months after the prediction.

CDR1 is MNHEY, CDR2 SMNVEV, per germline (reference sequence). Unmatched junction bases numbered 5, after V lost 6 bases and J lost 5 bases. The CDR3 runs to 13 residues. This TCR derives from a woman aged 30 to 39 with Graves' hyperthyroidism. The V gene is TRBV27, the J gene TRBJ1-2; 8 bases line up with TRBD1. The specimen sequenced was blood. The CDR3 sequence: CASRDRVGYGYTF. CDR3 bases: TGTGCCAGCAGGGACAGGGTTGGGTATGGCTACACCTTC.